This TCR beta chain originates from a study of a mutant IDH1 vaccine in newly diagnosed glioma. Study context: Vaccination began 4-6 weeks post radiotherapy alone, or with temozolomide cycles. Study findings and constraints: There seemed to be no relation between pseudoprogression and changes in top peripheral T cell clonotypes. Evidence of vaccine-induced immune responses was documented in about 93% of patients.

Method: immunoSEQ multiplex PCR; TCRdb's copy keeps in-frame clones and lacks some. The table includes approximately 27,000 clones, 70% to 90% detected once. Time point noted: week 5, during vaccination. Every single dose of the vaccine, 300 ug of mutant IDH1 20-mer peptide, came with topical imiquimod. Astrocytomas found in donors were new, WHO grade 3 or 4, IDH1-mutant and ATRX-lost. CDR3 length: 12 residues. Germline assignment: CDR1 SEHNR and CDR2 FQNEAQ (reference sequence). V shed 5 bases and J shed 7 bases, with 9 bases lying between them. In regard to this clone: The target antigen is unknown.

Specimen: PBMCs, collected from a glioma patient whose treatment included an IDH1 peptide vaccine. J is TRBJ1-5 and V is TRBV7-9; no clear D. This TCR was recovered from a man younger than 35 with glioma. The DNA for the CDR3 is TGTGCCAGCAGCGCGGACGGGCAGCCCCAGCATTTT. Translation: CASSADGQPQHF. The entire variable domain, with the rest obtained from reference TRBV7-9 and TRBJ1-5, is as follows: DTGVSQNPRHKITKRGQNVTFRCDPISEHNRLYWYRQTLGQGPEFLTYFQNEAQLEKSRLLSDRFSAERPKGSFSTLEIQRTEQGDSAMYLCASSADGQPQHFGDGTRLSIL.